One TCR beta chain is described in this entry. The CDR3 has 14 residues. Germline CDR1 and CDR2: MGHRA and YSYEKL. V lost 1 base and J 3 bases, leaving 10 bases between the germline ends. This record comes from a study of blood T cell repertoires in COVID-19. On the study more broadly: The United States, Italy and Spain were the sources of the acute and convalescent COVID-19 samples.

Seattle researchers signed up patients amid active infection and tracked them longitudinally. In the study's own analysis: Scientists estimated how many nucleated cells there were by amplifying reference gene primers. Produced via immunoSEQ multiplex PCR; TCRdb's table is partial and in-frame only. V, J and clone size are taken as reported in that table, and D and trimming were inferred from the DNA itself. Of 380,000 or so clones listed, 65% to 90% are singletons. V and J are TRBV4-1 and TRBJ2-7, with a possible D match to TRBD1 (5 bases). This clonotype originated in a woman aged 55-69 years with COVID-19, enrolled during active disease. Sequencing input: peripheral blood. The CDR3 region is CASSQGLTDYEQYF. The CDR3 DNA follows: TGCGCCAGCAGCCAAGGTTTGACAGACTACGAGCAGTACTTC.